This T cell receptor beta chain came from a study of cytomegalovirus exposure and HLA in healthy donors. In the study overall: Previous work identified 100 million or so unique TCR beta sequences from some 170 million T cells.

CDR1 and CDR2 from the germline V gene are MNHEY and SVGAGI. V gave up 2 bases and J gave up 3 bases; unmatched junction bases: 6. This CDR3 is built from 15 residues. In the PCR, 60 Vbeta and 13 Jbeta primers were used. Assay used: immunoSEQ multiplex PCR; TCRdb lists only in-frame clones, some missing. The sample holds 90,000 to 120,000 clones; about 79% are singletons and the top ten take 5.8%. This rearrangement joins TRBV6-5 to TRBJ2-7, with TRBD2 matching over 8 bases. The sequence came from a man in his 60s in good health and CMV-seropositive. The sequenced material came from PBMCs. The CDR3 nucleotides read TGTGCCAGCAGTTACGGGGTAGCGGGGATCTACGAGCAGTACTTC. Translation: CASSYGVAGIYEQYF.